These 16 T cell receptor beta chains originate from one sample sequenced in a study of sequential checkpoint blockade in melanoma. Stated treatment: randomized to nivolumab then ipilimumab (arm A) or the reverse (arm B). The method was immunoSEQ multiplex PCR; TCRdb's version includes in-frame clones alone and lacks a portion of them. Of roughly 28,000 clones in the sample, 70% to 80% are singletons; the top ten hold around a fifth. The input for sequencing was CD8+ T cells sorted from blood (inferred from file names), taken from a patient given nivolumab and ipilimumab in sequence. The origin of the receptors is a human donor with melanoma.

The chain combines TRBV4-3 with TRBJ2-7; D gene uncertain. Per germline, CDR1 LGHNA and CDR2 YSLEER. The V gene lost 0 bases and the J gene lost 0 bases, with 9 bases spanning the gap. This CDR3 contains 15 residues. This CDR3 reads CASSQEAESSYEQYF. In nucleotides, the CDR3 is TGCGCCAGCAGCCAAGAGGCGGAAAGCTCCTACGAGCAGTACTTC.

This clone was seen a few times. The chain combines TRBV27 with TRBJ2-7; D is undetermined. CDR1 MNHEY and CDR2 SMNVEV come from the germline V gene (reference sequence). The V gene lost 6 bases and the J gene lost 2 bases, with 5 bases spanning the gap. The CDR3 is 11 amino acids. The CDR3 loop reads CASRSTYEQYF. The CDR3 bases are TGTGCCAGCAGATCTACCTACGAGCAGTACTTC.

The CDR3 coding sequence is TGTGCCAGCAGGCACATAGCGGGGTACTCCTACAATGAGCAGTTCTTC. Its protein product is CASRHIAGYSYNEQFF. The chain links TRBV6-6 to TRBJ2-1; TRBD2 matches at 8 bases. This CDR3 has 16 residues. The trim removed 6 bases at V and 0 bases at J, leaving 7 bases unmatched. Germline loops: CDR1 MNHNY, CDR2 SVGAGI (reference sequence).

The chain links TRBV6-5 to TRBJ2-5, with TRBD1 as a possible D gene (5 bases). The J call is uncertain, as TRBJ2-7 better fits the DNA end. The length of the CDR3 is 14 residues. Germline CDR1 is MNHEY and CDR2 is SVGAGI. The CDR3, as DNA: TGTGCCAGCAGTTACAGGGCAGGGTCCTACGAGCAGTACTTC. This encodes CASSYRAGSYEQYF.

The V and J genes are TRBV9 and TRBJ1-2, with 7 bases that match TRBD1. CDR1 and CDR2 from the germline V gene are SGDLS and YYNGEE. The CDR3 is made up of 17 amino acids. Losses at the gene ends were 4 bases for V and 0 bases for J; bases not matched to a gene: 12. As DNA, the CDR3 is TGTGCCAGCAGCACCCTTGATGGGACAGACGCTAACTATGGCTACACCTTC. As protein: CASSTLDGTDANYGYTF.

The chain recombines TRBV7-8 with TRBJ2-5; tentatively, D is TRBD1 (6 bases). The J call may be incorrect, as the DNA end agrees better with TRBJ2-7. The CDR3 is 12 amino acids. CDR1 and CDR2 from the germline V gene are SGHVS and FQNEAQ. CDR3 in amino acids: CASRDRPYEQYF. CDR3 DNA sequence: TGTGCCAGCAGGGACAGACCCTACGAGCAGTACTTC.

In DNA form, the CDR3 reads TGTGCCAGCAGTGTACAGAATGAAGCTTTCTTT. Residues: CASSVQNEAFF. This chain joins TRBV2 and TRBJ1-1, with unresolved D. Germline CDR1 SNHLY, CDR2 FYNNEI. Trimming stripped 4 bases from V and 7 bases from J, with 7 bases between. CDR3 size: 11 residues.

This clone has just one count. The rearrangement joins TRBV20-1 to TRBJ1-2; D uncertain. Germline CDR1 reads DFQATT; CDR2 reads SNEGSKA (reference sequence). V lost 5 bases to trimming and J lost 3 bases, with 4 bases between them. The CDR3 has 10 amino acids. CDR3 sequence: CSALYYGYTF. CDR3 DNA: TGCAGTGCTTTATACTATGGCTACACCTTC.

CDR3 sequence reads: CASSVGRVNTEAFF. For the CDR3, the DNA is TGTGCCAGCAGCGTAGGTCGAGTGAACACTGAAGCTTTCTTT. The chain carries TRBV9 and TRBJ1-1, with D unresolved. Trimming shortened V by 0 bases and J by 0 bases, and 6 bases separated the two germline ends. This CDR3 comprises 14 residues. Germline V gene data show CDR1 as SGDLS and CDR2 as YYNGEE.

This clone was detected once. This chain connects TRBV4-1 to TRBJ1-2, with 8 bases matching TRBD1. Per the germline V gene, CDR1 is MGHRA and CDR2 is YSYEKL. The CDR3 consists of 15 residues. The junction had 7 bases not matched to a gene; V was cut back by 4 bases and J by 3 bases. CDR3 residues: CASSPIQQGDYGYTF. CDR3 coding DNA: TGCGCCAGCAGCCCCATACAACAGGGGGACTATGGCTACACCTTC.

This rearrangement joins TRBV5-1 to TRBJ1-4; the D gene is possibly TRBD1 (6 bases). The CDR3 has 15 residues. V lost 0 bases and J lost 1, with 7 bases in between. Germline V gives CDR1 SGHRS, CDR2 YFSETQ. The DNA for the CDR3 is TGCGCCAGCAGCTTGGAGGGGGTAACTAATGAAAAACTGTTTTTT. This sequence encodes CASSLEGVTNEKLFF.

This chain joins TRBV27 and TRBJ2-7, with 8 bases fitting TRBD1. Per the germline V gene, CDR1 is MNHEY and CDR2 is SMNVEV (reference sequence). V lost 0 bases to trimming and J lost 4 bases; unmatched junction nucleotides: 5. The CDR3 sequence is 15 residues long. The CDR3 here is CASSLSPTGGYEQYF. CDR3 nucleotide sequence: TGTGCCAGCAGTTTATCCCCTACAGGGGGGTACGAGCAGTACTTC.

The chain couples TRBV7-9 to TRBJ2-5; maybe TRBD1 (6 bases). The DNA end is a closer match to TRBJ2-7, so the J assignment may be wrong. This CDR3 region has 13 residues. Germline CDR1 is SEHNR and CDR2 is FQNEAQ (reference sequence). The CDR3, as DNA: TGTGCCAGCAGCTCCGGACAGCAATACGAGCAGTACTTC. It translates to CASSSGQQYEQYF.

V and J are TRBV29-1 and TRBJ1-2; 7 bases fit TRBD1. This CDR3 contains 12 residues. The V gene's germline CDR1 is SQVTM and CDR2 ANQGSEA. Unmatched junction bases numbered 2, after V lost 4 bases and J lost 3 bases. The CDR3 is CSVVRGDYGYTF. The CDR3, as DNA: TGCAGCGTTGTCAGGGGGGACTATGGCTACACCTTC. Full variable domain (rest looked up from reference TRBV29-1 and TRBJ1-2): SAVISQKPSRDICQRGTSLTIQCQVDSQVTMMFWYRQQPGQSLTLIATANQGSEATYESGFVIDKFPISRPNLTFSTLTVSNMSPEDSSIYLCSVVRGDYGYTFGSGTRLTVV.

This clone was seen more than once but under ten times. CDR3 sequence reads: CSVGVRGQGFDEQYF. CDR3 sequence (DNA): TGCAGCGTTGGAGTGCGGGGACAGGGTTTCGACGAGCAGTACTTC. This chain joins TRBV29-1 and TRBJ2-7; 9 bases fit TRBD1. This CDR3 region has 15 residues. The germline V gene encodes CDR1 SQVTM and CDR2 ANQGSEA. V shed 4 bases and J 5 bases; nucleotides not matched to a gene: 12.

The chain employs TRBV4-3 and TRBJ2-2, with D maybe TRBD1 (6 bases). Germline CDR1 reads LGHNA; CDR2 reads YSLEER. CDR3 length: 18 residues. The ends were cut back, 0 bases at V and 2 bases at J, with 16 bases in the middle. CDR3: CASSQDRIGGLNTGELFF. The CDR3 region has the DNA TGCGCCAGCAGCCAAGATCGGATAGGGGGTTTAAACACCGGGGAGCTGTTTTTT.